One T cell receptor (beta chain) is described in this entry. The germline gives CDR1 SGHAT, CDR2 FQNNGV. V was cut by 0 bases and J by 0 bases, with 6 bases left in between. This CDR3 has 15 residues. This sample is part of a study of OX40 agonist ivuxolimab in advanced cancers. Sequencing was performed with immunoSEQ multiplex PCR; in TCRdb, only in-frame clones are kept and a portion is missing. Among 45,000 or so clones listed, approximately 90% were seen once. The chain recombines TRBV11-2 with TRBJ2-1; D call uncertain. The TCR originated in an adult with an advanced solid tumor such as melanoma, head and neck, liver or kidney cancer. The source was CD4+ or CD8+ T cells sorted from blood, collected in a trial of the OX40 agonist ivuxolimab. The CDR3: CASSLDPSSYNEQFF. CDR3 in DNA: TGTGCCAGCAGCTTAGACCCAAGCTCCTACAATGAGCAGTTCTTC.